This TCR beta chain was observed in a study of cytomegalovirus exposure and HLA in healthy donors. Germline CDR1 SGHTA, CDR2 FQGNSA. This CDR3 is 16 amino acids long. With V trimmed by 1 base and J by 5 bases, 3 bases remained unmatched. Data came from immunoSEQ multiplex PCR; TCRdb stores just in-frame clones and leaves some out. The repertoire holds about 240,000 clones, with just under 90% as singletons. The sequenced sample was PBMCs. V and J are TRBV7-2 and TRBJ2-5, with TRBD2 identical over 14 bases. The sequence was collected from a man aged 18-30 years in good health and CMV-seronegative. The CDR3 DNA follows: TGTGCCAGCAGCTTAGGACTAGCGGGGGGGCAGGAGACCCAGTACTTC. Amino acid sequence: CASSLGLAGGQETQYF.